One sample yielded the 13 T cell receptor beta chains listed below, sequenced in a study of T-cell memory formation after mild COVID-19. TCRdb re-analysed the 5' RACE reads in MiXCR, keeping a single row per CDR3 protein. The sample has roughly 130,000 distinct CDR3 sequences, about 6% seen once; the top ten hold under 2.5%. Specimen: PBMCs or a T cell subset sorted from them (not recorded which). Every receptor here comes from an adult woman who had mild COVID-19 (a few samples of this study predate the infection). Cell type and time point are not known.

V and J are TRBV7-2 and TRBJ1-2, with D unclear. Trimming shortened V by 0 bases and J by 6 bases, and 8 bases separated the two germline ends. The CDR3 extends over 13 amino acids. Germline assignment: CDR1 SGHTA and CDR2 FQGNSA. The CDR3: CASSLAFSDGYTF. In nucleotides, the CDR3 is TGTGCCAGCAGCTTAGCGTTTTCCGATGGCTACACCTTC.

The chain has TRBV12-3 or TRBV12-4 and TRBJ2-3; possibly TRBD1 or TRBD2 for D (5 bases each). CDR3 length: 15 residues. Deletions cut 6 bases from V and 7 bases from J, with 20 bases between. The CDR3 DNA reads TGTGCCAGCAGCCCTCGGGACCCATTAAGGAATACGCAGTATTTT. Residues: CASSPRDPLRNTQYF.

This clonotype has just a few counts. This chain joins TRBV5-1 and TRBJ2-3; 14 positions agree with TRBD2. Trimming took 6 bases from V and 4 from J; bases not matched to a gene: 4. CDR1 and CDR2 from the germline V gene are SGHRS and YFSETQ. The CDR3 length is 15 residues. This chain's CDR3 is CASTSGLAGADTQYF. The CDR3 DNA follows: TGCGCCAGCACCTCGGGACTAGCGGGGGCAGATACGCAGTATTTT. The whole variable domain, remainder taken from reference TRBV5-1 and TRBJ2-3, is KAGVTQTPRYLIKTRGQQVTLSCSPISGHRSVSWYQQTPGQGLQFLFEYFSETQRNKGNFPGRFSGRQFSNSRSEMNVSTLELGDSALYLCASTSGLAGADTQYFGPGTRLTVL.

This clonotype was found many times. The CDR3 loop reads CASSLRRNEQYF. In nucleotides, the CDR3 is TGTGCCAGCAGCCTTCGGCGGAACGAGCAGTACTTC. The V gene is TRBV6-2 or TRBV6-3, the J gene TRBJ2-7; no clear D. This CDR3 is 12 amino acids long. V was clipped by 6 bases and J by 5 bases, with 11 bases between them. The germline V gene encodes CDR1 MNHEY and CDR2 SVGEGT.

The sample holds many counts of this clonotype. V is TRBV7-2 and J is TRBJ2-7; possible D gene TRBD2, 5 bases. The V gene lost 7 bases and the J gene lost 0 bases, with 13 bases spanning the gap. Germline CDR1 reads SGHTA; CDR2 reads FQGNSA. CDR3 length: 14 residues. The CDR3: CASMVALSSYEQYF. CDR3 nucleotides: TGTGCCAGCATGGTAGCGCTTAGCTCCTACGAGCAGTACTTC.

This clonotype has only a few counts. The chain recombines TRBV6-6 with TRBJ2-1; 9 bases line up with TRBD2. Germline loops: CDR1 MNHNY, CDR2 SVGAGI (reference sequence). The length of the CDR3 is 19 residues. The trim removed 0 bases at V and 0 bases at J, leaving 9 bases unmatched. The CDR3 reads CASSYSGSGGPSSYNEQFF. The CDR3 nucleotides read TGTGCCAGCAGTTACTCGGGTAGCGGGGGCCCCAGCTCCTACAATGAGCAGTTCTTC.

The chain joins TRBV3-1 to TRBJ2-3; 7 bases are a match to TRBD2. CDR1 is LGHDT and CDR2 is YNNKEL in the germline V gene (reference sequence). The CDR3 extends over 15 amino acids. V was pared by 5 bases and J by 2 bases, with 7 bases of the junction left unmatched. The CDR3 nucleotides read TGTGCCAGCAGCTCGTCTAGCGGATCCACAGATACGCAGTATTTT. It specifies CASSSSSGSTDTQYF.

This clonotype was seen more than once but under ten times. This sequence joins TRBV5-1 and TRBJ1-2, with D perhaps matching TRBD1 (6 bases). V dropped 3 bases and J dropped 6 bases, with 18 bases sitting between them. CDR3 length equals 15 residues. Germline V CDR1 and CDR2: SGHRS, YFSETQ. The CDR3 region has the DNA TGCGCCAGCAGCTCGAGTCAGGGGTCTCTTAATGGCTACACCTTC. This translates into CASSSSQGSLNGYTF. The full variable domain, rest sourced from reference TRBV5-1 and TRBJ1-2, is KAGVTQTPRYLIKTRGQQVTLSCSPISGHRSVSWYQQTPGQGLQFLFEYFSETQRNKGNFPGRFSGRQFSNSRSEMNVSTLELGDSALYLCASSSSQGSLNGYTFGSGTRLTVV.

V and J are TRBV15 and TRBJ2-7; 8 positions agree with TRBD2. CDR1 and CDR2 (germline): LNHNV, YYDKDF (reference sequence). This CDR3 is built from 16 residues. V lost 2 bases to trimming and J lost 1 base; unmatched junction nucleotides: 7. The CDR3 DNA sequence: TGTGCCACCAGCAGACCGGGGAGCGGGGGATCCTACGAGCAGTACTTC. Translating it yields CATSRPGSGGSYEQYF.

V is TRBV2 and J is TRBJ2-6; D is perhaps TRBD1 (6 bases). Germline V gene sequence: CDR1 SNHLY, CDR2 FYNNEI. V was clipped by 2 bases and J by 4 bases, with 9 bases between them. The CDR3 loop spans 15 amino acids. CDR3 in amino acids: CASSEQGTGANVLTF. CDR3 nucleotide sequence: TGTGCCAGCAGTGAACAGGGGACCGGGGCCAACGTCCTGACTTTC.

This clonotype was counted only a few times. The chain carries TRBV30 and TRBJ2-7; D uncertain. The germline V and J ends were trimmed by 0 bases and 6 bases, with 18 bases remaining between them. The CDR3 is made up of 15 amino acids. CDR1 GTSNPN and CDR2 SVGIG come from the germline V gene (reference sequence). The CDR3 DNA reads TGTGCCTGGAGTGTTTCGGCTAGATGGTTTTCCGAGCAGTACTTC. Translation gives CAWSVSARWFSEQYF. The whole variable domain, filled in from reference TRBV30 and TRBJ2-7, reads SQTIHQWPATLVQPVGSPLSLECTVEGTSNPNLYWYRQAAGRGLQLLFYSVGIGQISSEVPQNLSASRPQDRQFILSSKKLLLSDSGFYLCAWSVSARWFSEQYFGPGTRLTVT.

This clonotype was recorded many times. This rearrangement joins TRBV7-3 to TRBJ2-2, with D maybe TRBD2 (6 bases). The CDR3 loop spans 16 amino acids. V was clipped by 1 base and J by 4 bases, with 13 bases between them. Germline CDR1 reads SGHTA; CDR2 reads FQGTGA. The CDR3 is CASSLIGGDRTGELFF. The CDR3 DNA reads as TGTGCCAGCAGCTTAATCGGGGGAGACCGCACCGGGGAGCTGTTTTTT.

The rearrangement joins TRBV23-1 to TRBJ2-6; 8 nucleotides line up with TRBD1. TRBV23-1 has ORF status, its function being uncertain. V gave up 7 bases and J gave up 0 bases; unmatched junction bases: 14. The CDR3 contains 19 residues. As DNA, the CDR3 is TGCGCCAGCACCGCGGACAGGGATATCCTCCGCTCTGGGGCCAACGTCCTGACTTTC. This encodes CASTADRDILRSGANVLTF.